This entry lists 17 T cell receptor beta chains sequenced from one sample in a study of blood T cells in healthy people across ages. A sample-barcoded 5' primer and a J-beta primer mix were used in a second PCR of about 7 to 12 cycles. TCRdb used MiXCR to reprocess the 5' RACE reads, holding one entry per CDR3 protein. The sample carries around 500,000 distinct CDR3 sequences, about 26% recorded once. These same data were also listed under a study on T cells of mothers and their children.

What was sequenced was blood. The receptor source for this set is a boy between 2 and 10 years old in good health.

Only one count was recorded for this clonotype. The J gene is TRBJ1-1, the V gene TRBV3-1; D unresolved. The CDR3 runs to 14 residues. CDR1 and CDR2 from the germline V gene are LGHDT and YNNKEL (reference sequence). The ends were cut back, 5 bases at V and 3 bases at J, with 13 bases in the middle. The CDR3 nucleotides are TGTGCCAGCAGCACAAGCAGCTGGGACACTGAAGCTTTCTTT. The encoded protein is CASSTSSWDTEAFF.

CDR3 nucleotides: TGCGCCAGCAGCTTGTCCAGACCCTCCTACGAGCAGTACTTC. It is translated as CASSLSRPSYEQYF. V is TRBV5-1 and J is TRBJ2-7; D not certain. V gave up 1 base and J gave up 0 bases, with 8 bases separating them. CDR1 and CDR2 (germline): SGHRS, YFSETQ. This CDR3 comprises 14 residues.

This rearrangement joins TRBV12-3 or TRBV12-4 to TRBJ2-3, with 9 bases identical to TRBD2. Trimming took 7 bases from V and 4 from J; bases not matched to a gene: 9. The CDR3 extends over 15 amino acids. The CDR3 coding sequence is TGTGCCAGCAAGCAATCTAGCGGGATGGCAGATACGCAGTATTTT. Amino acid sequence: CASKQSSGMADTQYF.

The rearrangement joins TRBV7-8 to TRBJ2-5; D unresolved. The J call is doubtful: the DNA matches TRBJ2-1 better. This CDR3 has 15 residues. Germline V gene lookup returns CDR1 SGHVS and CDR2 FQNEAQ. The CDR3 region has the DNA TGTGCCAGCAGCTTAGGATGGCCAGCCGTCAATGAGCAGTTCTTC. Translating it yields CASSLGWPAVNEQFF.

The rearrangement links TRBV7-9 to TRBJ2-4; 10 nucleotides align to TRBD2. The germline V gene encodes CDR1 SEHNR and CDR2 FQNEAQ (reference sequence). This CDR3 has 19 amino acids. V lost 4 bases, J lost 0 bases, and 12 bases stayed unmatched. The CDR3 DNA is TGTGCCAGCAGCTCCACACCACTAGCGGGGCGGCTAGCCAAAAACATTCAGTACTTC. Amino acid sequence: CASSSTPLAGRLAKNIQYF. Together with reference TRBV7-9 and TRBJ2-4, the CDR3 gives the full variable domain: DTGVSQNPRHKITKRGQNVTFRCDPISEHNRLYWYRQTLGQGPEFLTYFQNEAQLEKSRLLSDRFSAERPKGSFSTLEIQRTEQGDSAMYLCASSSTPLAGRLAKNIQYFGAGTRLSVL.

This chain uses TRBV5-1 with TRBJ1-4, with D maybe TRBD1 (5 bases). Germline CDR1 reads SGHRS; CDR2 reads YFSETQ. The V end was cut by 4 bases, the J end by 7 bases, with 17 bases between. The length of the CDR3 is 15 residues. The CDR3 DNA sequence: TGCGCCAGCAGCCCCCTGGGGGGTTACGGTGAAAAACTGTTTTTT. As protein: CASSPLGGYGEKLFF.

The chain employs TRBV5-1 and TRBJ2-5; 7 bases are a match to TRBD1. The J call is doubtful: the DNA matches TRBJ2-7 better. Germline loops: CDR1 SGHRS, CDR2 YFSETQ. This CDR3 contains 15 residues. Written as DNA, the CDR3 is TGCGCCAGCAGCACCGGGACAGTGGGATCCTACGAGCAGTACTTC. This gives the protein CASSTGTVGSYEQYF.

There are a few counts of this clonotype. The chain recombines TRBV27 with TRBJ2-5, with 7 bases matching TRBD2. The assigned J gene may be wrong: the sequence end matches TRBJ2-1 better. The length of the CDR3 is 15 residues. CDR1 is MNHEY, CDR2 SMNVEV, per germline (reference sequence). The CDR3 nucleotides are TGTGCCAGCAGTTTATGGGGTGCGGGAGTAGATGAGCAGTTCTTC. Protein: CASSLWGAGVDEQFF.

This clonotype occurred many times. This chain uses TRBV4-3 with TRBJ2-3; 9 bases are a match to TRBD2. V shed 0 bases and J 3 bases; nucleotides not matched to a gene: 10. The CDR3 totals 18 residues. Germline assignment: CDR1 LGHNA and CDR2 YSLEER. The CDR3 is CASSQDLNSGRGTDTQYF. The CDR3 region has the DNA TGCGCCAGCAGCCAAGATCTAAATAGCGGGAGAGGGACAGATACGCAGTATTTT.

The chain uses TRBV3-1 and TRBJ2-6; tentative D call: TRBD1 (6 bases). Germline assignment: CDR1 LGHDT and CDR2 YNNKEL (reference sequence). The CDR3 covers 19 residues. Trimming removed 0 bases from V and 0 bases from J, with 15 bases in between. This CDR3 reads CASSQDRAGVNSGANVLTF. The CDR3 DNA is TGTGCCAGCAGCCAAGATCGGGCAGGGGTTAACTCTGGGGCCAACGTCCTGACTTTC.

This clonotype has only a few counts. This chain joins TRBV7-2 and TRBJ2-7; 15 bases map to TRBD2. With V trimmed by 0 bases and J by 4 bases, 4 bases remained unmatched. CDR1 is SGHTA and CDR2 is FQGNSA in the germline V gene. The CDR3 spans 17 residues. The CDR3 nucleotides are TGTGCCAGCAGCTTAGCGCTGGGACTAGCGGGGGGTTACGAGCAGTACTTC. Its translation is CASSLALGLAGGYEQYF.

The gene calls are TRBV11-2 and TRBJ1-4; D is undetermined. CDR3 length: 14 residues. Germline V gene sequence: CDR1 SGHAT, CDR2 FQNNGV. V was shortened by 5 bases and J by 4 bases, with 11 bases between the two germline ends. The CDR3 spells CASSPSQLNEKLFF. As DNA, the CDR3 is TGTGCCAGCAGCCCGTCTCAGCTTAATGAAAAACTGTTTTTT.

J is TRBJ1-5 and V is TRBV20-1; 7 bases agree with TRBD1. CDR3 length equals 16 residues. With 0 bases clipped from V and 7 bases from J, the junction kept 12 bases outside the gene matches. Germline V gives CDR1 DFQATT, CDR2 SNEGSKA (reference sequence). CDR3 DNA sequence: TGCAGTGCTAGAGAAGGGGGAGGGGGCAAGGGGCAGCCCCAGCATTTT. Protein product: CSAREGGGGKGQPQHF.

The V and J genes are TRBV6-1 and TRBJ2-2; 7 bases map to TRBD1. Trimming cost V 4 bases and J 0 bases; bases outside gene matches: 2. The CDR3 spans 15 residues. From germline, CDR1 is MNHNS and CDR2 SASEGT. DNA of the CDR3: TGTGCCAGCAGTGTTGGGACAGCGAACACCGGGGAGCTGTTTTTT. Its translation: CASSVGTANTGELFF.

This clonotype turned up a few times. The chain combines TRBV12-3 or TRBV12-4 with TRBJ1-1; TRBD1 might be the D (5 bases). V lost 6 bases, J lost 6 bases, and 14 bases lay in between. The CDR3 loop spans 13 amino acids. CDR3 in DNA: TGTGCCAGCAGCCCAGGGTCCCGGCCTGAAGCTTTCTTT. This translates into CASSPGSRPEAFF.

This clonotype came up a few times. CDR3 residues: CASSYSGKVGNEQFF. The CDR3 coding sequence is TGTGCCAGCAGTTATTCGGGAAAGGTAGGCAATGAGCAGTTCTTC. This rearrangement joins TRBV6-6 to TRBJ2-5; TRBD2 is a possible D gene (5 bases). The closer fit of TRBJ2-1 to the DNA end suggests the J call may be wrong. This CDR3 is 15 amino acids long. The germline V gene has CDR1 MNHNY and CDR2 SVGAGI (reference sequence).

The CDR3 spells CSARDAGGPSYNEQFF. The CDR3 DNA reads TGCAGTGCTAGAGATGCGGGGGGGCCCTCCTACAATGAGCAGTTCTTC. The chain is built from TRBV20-1 and TRBJ2-1, with TRBD2 matching over 9 bases. CDR1 and CDR2 (germline): DFQATT, SNEGSKA (reference sequence). The CDR3 extends over 16 amino acids. V dropped 0 bases and J dropped 0; count of bases not matched to a gene: 3.